This T cell receptor beta chain was retrieved from a study of OX40 agonist ivuxolimab in advanced cancers. Study overall: An anti-OX40 (CD134) antibody with agonistic activity, ivuxolimab, was administered to patients. Participants could have had prior anti-PD-1, anti-PD-L1 or anti-CTLA-4 therapy, and approximately 40% had some. Of mixed ages from about 20 to 80 and averaging roughly 64 years, the group was more than 65% male. Study observations and caveats: The study found among the lowest clonal expansion in partial responders at 0.1-3.0 mg/kg.

Of note for this clone: The antigen is not known.

This CDR3 is built from 12 residues. Germline V gene lookup returns CDR1 LNHDA and CDR2 SQIVND (reference sequence). With 3 bases removed from V and 10 bases from J, the gap between germline ends came to 9 bases. Clones were sequenced by immunoSEQ multiplex PCR, and TCRdb holds only the in-frame ones, with some missing. The repertoire holds tens of thousands of clones, with approximately 90% as singletons. The specimen comprised CD4+ or CD8+ T cells sorted from blood, sampled in a trial of the OX40 agonist ivuxolimab. This receptor was identified in an adult with an advanced solid tumor such as melanoma, head and neck, liver or kidney cancer. The chain uses TRBV19 and TRBJ1-4; D unresolved. This CDR3 reads CASSMSVGKLFF. CDR3 bases: TGTGCCAGTAGTATGTCGGTGGGAAAACTGTTTTTT.